Included here is one T cell receptor (beta chain) sequence, with context. No antigen is known for it. Method: immunoSEQ multiplex PCR; TCRdb's copy keeps in-frame clones and lacks some. The data hold roughly 240,000 clones, with approximately 88% observed a single time. This entry comes from a study of Ad26.COV2.S vaccination and SARS-CoV-2 variants. Study details: Intramuscular Ad26.COV2.S doses were given once or twice, 56 days apart.

This CDR3 spans 17 amino acids. Germline values: CDR1 MNHNY, CDR2 SVGAGI (reference sequence). V was clipped by 5 bases and J by 0 bases, with 19 bases between them. Described treatment: some 19 received Ad26.COV2.S at low or high dose, single or two shots; 5 received placebo; per-sample allocation not given. Each sample was drawn 63 days after the first injection (of vaccine or placebo). An adult donor aged 18-55 years was enrolled in Boston. Spike of the Wuhan-strain SARS-CoV-2 was expressed by an Ad26 vector, which formed the vaccine. Notes on the study in general: The TCR breadth and depth analyses may have understated or missed part of the total T cell responses.

The rearrangement uses TRBV6-6 and TRBJ1-1; D is uncertain. The sample was peripheral blood, taken in a trial of Ad26.COV2.S vaccine versus placebo. The sequence was obtained from a person between 18 and 60 years old who received the Ad26.COV2.S COVID-19 vaccine or a placebo. CDR3 region: CASSHPQGAGMNTEAFF. For the CDR3, the DNA is TGTGCCAGCAGTCACCCCCAAGGAGCCGGTATGAACACTGAAGCTTTCTTT.